The next 8 T cell receptor beta chains were all read from a single sample in a study of T cells in Graves' hyperthyroidism and ophthalmopathy. Authors of the study amplified TCR beta CDR3 regions from RNA transcripts. Researchers ran a first-round RT-PCR on the TCR CDR3 using the HTBI primer set. TCRdb used MiXCR to reprocess the multiplex PCR reads, holding one entry per CDR3 protein. The sample has a few hundred thousand distinct CDR3 sequences, about 16% seen once. The sample was blood. All receptors come from a woman in her twenties or thirties with Graves' ophthalmopathy.

This chain connects TRBV5-4 to TRBJ2-2; TRBD1 aligns across 9 bases. Germline V gene lookup returns CDR1 SGHNT and CDR2 YYREEE (reference sequence). There are 16 residues in the CDR3. The junction had 7 bases not matched to a gene; V was cut back by 1 base and J by 6 bases. In DNA, the CDR3 is TGTGCCAGCAGCTTGTCTGGGACAGGGAAGGCCGGGGAGCTGTTTTTT. Translation gives CASSLSGTGKAGELFF.

In this sample, this clonotype turned up a few times. The genes are TRBV29-1 and TRBJ2-7, with a weak D call TRBD2 (6 bases). V lost 1 base, J lost 2 bases, and 9 bases lay in between. The CDR3 consists of 13 residues. The germline V gene encodes CDR1 SQVTM and CDR2 ANQGSEA. The CDR3 DNA follows: TGCAGCGTTGAAGGGGACTCAACCTACGAGCAGTACTTC. Amino acid sequence: CSVEGDSTYEQYF.

There are a few counts of this clonotype. The chain has TRBV12-3 or TRBV12-4 and TRBJ2-2; D may correspond to TRBD1 or TRBD2 (5 bases each). V shed 5 bases and J shed 2 bases, with 18 bases lying between them. The CDR3 length is 17 residues. The CDR3 nucleotides are TGTGCCAGCAGTGGCCCCTGGGGGAGCGGCAACACCGGGGAGCTGTTTTTT. Its translation is CASSGPWGSGNTGELFF.

This clonotype was counted between two and nine times. V is TRBV28 and J is TRBJ1-4, with TRBD1 matching over 9 bases. CDR1 and CDR2 from the germline V gene are MDHEN and SYDVKM. Trimming cost V 5 bases and J 7 bases; bases outside gene matches: 8. The CDR3 covers 15 residues. The CDR3 sequence is CASSPRTGAAEKLFF. The DNA of the CDR3 is TGTGCCAGCAGTCCTCGGACAGGGGCGGCTGAAAAACTGTTTTTT.

There are many counts of this clonotype. This rearrangement joins TRBV20-1 to TRBJ2-1; D call uncertain. Deletions cut 1 base from V and 8 bases from J, with 6 bases between. The CDR3 has 11 residues. Germline V CDR1 and CDR2: DFQATT, SNEGSKA (reference sequence). CDR3 in DNA: TGCAGTGCTAGAGGGCGACATGAGCAGTTCTTC. The encoded protein is CSARGRHEQFF.

At least ten counts were recorded for this clonotype. The rearrangement joins TRBV5-1 to TRBJ1-2, with TRBD1 matching over 7 bases. Germline CDR1 reads SGHRS; CDR2 reads YFSETQ. The junction had 2 bases not matched to a gene; V was cut back by 0 bases and J by 0 bases. CDR3 size: 15 residues. Here the CDR3 DNA reads TGCGCCAGCAGCTTGGAGACAGGGCCTAACTATGGCTACACCTTC. It encodes CASSLETGPNYGYTF.

Many counts were recorded for this clonotype. The chain recombines TRBV6-2 or TRBV6-3 with TRBJ1-1; D is possibly TRBD1 (5 bases). This CDR3 contains 12 residues. V was clipped by 5 bases and J by 8 bases, with 12 bases between them. Germline V lookup: CDR1 MNHEY, CDR2 SVGEGT. The DNA for the CDR3 is TGTGCCAGCAGTGCAGGGTTGTCAGAAGCTTTCTTT. This gives the protein CASSAGLSEAFF.

This clonotype turned up a few times. This chain uses TRBV19 with TRBJ1-2, with 7 nucleotides matching TRBD1. Germline CDR1 and CDR2: LNHDA and SQIVND (reference sequence). J was trimmed by 7 bases and V by 5 bases; bases with no gene match: 16. The CDR3 runs 16 residues. DNA for the CDR3: TGTGCCAGTAGTCTTCTCGGCCAGGGGGAAGATCGTGGCTACACCTTC. This gives the protein CASSLLGQGEDRGYTF.